The clone carrying this T cell receptor (beta chain) showed up many times. Its antigen is unknown. To make TCR beta libraries, researchers used iRepertoire HTBI primers and Arm-PCR of CDR3 regions. TCRdb analysed the multiplex PCR reads with MiXCR anew, one entry per CDR3 protein. The sample records roughly 410,000 distinct CDR3 sequences, about 15% being singletons. This sample is part of a study of regulatory T cells in long-lasting Graves disease. Study context: Antithyroid drug use was under 3 months in newly diagnosed Graves' patients.

Specified time point: newly diagnosed GD, antithyroid drugs for less than 3 months. From PBMCs, RNA was extracted and then used to make the TCR library. Study results and caveats: Among samples with persistent disease, TRBV28, TRBJ1-2 and TRBJ2-5 were favored. Persistent patients had a count of shared public clonotypes (approximately 2,700) that exceeded that of new patients (approximately 1,000). It is possible that accuracy was reduced by the small size of the sample.

With 1 base removed from V and 3 bases from J, the gap between germline ends came to 9 bases. The length of the CDR3 is 14 residues. CDR1 is SGHRS, CDR2 YFSETQ, per germline. These same data were also listed under a study on T cells in Graves' hyperthyroidism and ophthalmopathy.

The sequenced sample was peripheral blood mononuclear cells (PBMCs), obtained at new diagnosis, from a patient treated with antithyroid drugs. The gene calls are TRBV5-1 and TRBJ2-3, with D unresolved. This TCR was recovered from a woman aged 40 to 50 with Graves disease. The CDR3 sequence: CASSLSSETDTQYF. The CDR3 coding sequence is TGCGCCAGCAGCTTGTCCAGCGAGACAGATACGCAGTATTTT.